Sequencing of this T cell receptor (beta chain) was carried out in a study of T cells in Graves' hyperthyroidism and ophthalmopathy. Broader study findings: Stable hyperthyroidism and ophthalmopathy were separated using 13 V-J signatures.

This clonotype was detected many times. Its antigen is unidentified. A patient was excluded if there was uncontrolled infection, other autoimmune disease, pregnancy or lactation. The PBMCs had their origin in roughly 9.4 ml of fresh peripheral blood. Amplification yielded TCR beta CDR3 regions, with RNA transcripts as the source. The HTBI primer set served for first-round RT-PCR of the TCR CDR3. TCRdb re-analysed the multiplex PCR reads in MiXCR, keeping a single row per CDR3 protein. The sample yields 95,000 to 110,000 distinct CDR3 sequences, roughly 15% seen once. V was trimmed by 7 bases and J by 2 bases, leaving 15 bases between them. CDR3 size: 15 residues. The V gene's germline CDR1 is MDHEN and CDR2 SYDVKM.

The receptor comes from a woman in her 50s with Graves' hyperthyroidism. The sample was blood. The gene calls are TRBV28 and TRBJ1-3; unclear D gene. As DNA, the CDR3 is TGTGCCAGCACCTTGAGTCCTCGGGCTGGAAACACCATATATTTT. This sequence encodes CASTLSPRAGNTIYF.